This T cell receptor (beta chain) emerged from a study of post-analysis software for immune sequencing data. Points from the study as a whole: For normalized Chao1 diversity, multiple sclerosis patients scored significantly lower than controls did. When patients were compared with controls, about 5 TRBV segments were more frequent, TRBV5-6, TRBV5-1 and TRBV20-1 among them.

This clonotype was recorded only once. Its antigen remains unidentified. Unique molecular identifiers featured in each of the TCR beta cDNA libraries. TCRdb redid the calling of the PCR reads with MiXCR, one entry per CDR3 protein. The sample lists approximately 770,000 distinct CDR3 sequences; 35% to 55% were seen once. V lost 4 bases to trimming and J lost 4 bases, with 14 bases between them. The CDR3 spans 14 residues. CDR1 and CDR2 from the germline V gene are SGHRS and YFSETQ. Sequences were obtained from blood. The chain employs TRBV5-1 and TRBJ1-1; D unresolved. This clonotype originated in a girl aged 5 to 17 with multiple sclerosis. This chain's CDR3 is CASSDYQDSTEAFF. CDR3 nucleotides: TGCGCCAGCAGCGATTACCAAGATAGCACTGAAGCTTTCTTT. Filled out from reference TRBV5-1 and TRBJ1-1, the complete variable domain reads KAGVTQTPRYLIKTRGQQVTLSCSPISGHRSVSWYQQTPGQGLQFLFEYFSETQRNKGNFPGRFSGRQFSNSRSEMNVSTLELGDSALYLCASSDYQDSTEAFFGQGTRLTVV.